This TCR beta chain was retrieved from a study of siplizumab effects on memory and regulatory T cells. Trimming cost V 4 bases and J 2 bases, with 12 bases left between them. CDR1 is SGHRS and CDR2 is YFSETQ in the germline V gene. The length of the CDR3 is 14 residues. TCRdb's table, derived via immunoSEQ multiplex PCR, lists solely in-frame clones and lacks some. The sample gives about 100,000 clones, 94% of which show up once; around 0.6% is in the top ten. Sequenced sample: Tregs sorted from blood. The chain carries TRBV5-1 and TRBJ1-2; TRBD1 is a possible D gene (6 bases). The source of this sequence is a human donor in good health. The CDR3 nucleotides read TGCGCCAGCAGCAGAATTACAGGGAACTATGGCTACACCTTC. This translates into CASSRITGNYGYTF.